Shown below are 13 T cell receptor beta chains from a single sample sequenced in a study of blood T cell repertoires in COVID-19. Libraries were prepared by immunoSEQ multiplex PCR; TCRdb keeps only in-frame clonotypes and omits some of them. Of 250,000 to 350,000 clones listed, roughly 80% are singletons. Sequencing input: peripheral blood. These receptors were taken from a human donor with COVID-19, enrolled during active disease. The donor label of this sample is uncertain.

The gene calls are TRBV7-9 and TRBJ1-3, with 8 bases matching TRBD1. Germline CDR1 reads SEHNR; CDR2 reads FQNEAQ (reference sequence). Losses at the gene ends were 4 bases for V and 2 bases for J; bases not matched to a gene: 4. The CDR3 is 15 residues long. This chain's CDR3 is CASSSSQGAGNTIYF. The CDR3 nucleotides read TGTGCCAGCAGCTCCTCACAGGGGGCTGGAAACACCATATATTTT.

V gene TRBV2 combines with J gene TRBJ1-1; D gene uncertain. Between the trimmed V and J ends, which lost 7 bases and 1 base, there was a span of 10 bases. Germline V gene sequence: CDR1 SNHLY, CDR2 FYNNEI. The CDR3 totals 13 residues. The CDR3 DNA follows: TGTGCCAGCACTTCTCGGGGGAACACTGAAGCTTTCTTT. Its translation is CASTSRGNTEAFF.

V is TRBV30 and J is TRBJ2-2; D call uncertain. V gave up 2 bases and J gave up 0 bases, with 10 bases separating them. CDR1 GTSNPN and CDR2 SVGIG come from the germline V gene (reference sequence). This CDR3 region has 15 residues. In nucleotides, the CDR3 is TGTGCCTGGAGTCGCGGCGGATCGAACACCGGGGAGCTGTTTTTT. It codes for CAWSRGGSNTGELFF. Combining the CDR3 with reference TRBV30 and TRBJ2-2 gives the whole variable domain SQTIHQWPATLVQPVGSPLSLECTVEGTSNPNLYWYRQAAGRGLQLLFYSVGIGQISSEVPQNLSASRPQDRQFILSSKKLLLSDSGFYLCAWSRGGSNTGELFFGEGSRLTVL.

On this clone: Other DNA variants within this sample encode the same CDR3. The chain couples TRBV6-5 to TRBJ2-3, with 8 bases matching TRBD2. Germline values: CDR1 MNHEY, CDR2 SVGAGI. The CDR3 is 14 amino acids. The J segment lost 4 bases and the V segment lost 6 bases, leaving 6 bases of the junction unmatched. CDR3 nucleotide sequence: TGTGCCAGCAGAATCAGCGGGAGTGCAGATACGCAGTATTTT. Translation: CASRISGSADTQYF.

The rearrangement joins TRBV7-3 to TRBJ2-3, with 7 bases lining up with TRBD1. CDR3 length: 15 residues. Germline trimming cut 6 bases from V and 2 bases from J; bases unmatched to any gene: 8. The V gene's germline CDR1 is SGHTA and CDR2 FQGTGA. The CDR3 here is CASSFRTGYTDTQYF. The CDR3 DNA reads TGTGCCAGCAGTTTCAGGACAGGATACACAGATACGCAGTATTTT.

The V gene is TRBV30, the J gene TRBJ2-7; D is ambiguous. The germline V gene encodes CDR1 GTSNPN and CDR2 SVGIG (reference sequence). V dropped 0 bases and J dropped 6 bases, with 6 bases sitting between them. The CDR3 is 11 residues long. CDR3 sequence: CAWSVSREQYF. CDR3 DNA sequence: TGTGCCTGGAGTGTATCCCGCGAGCAGTACTTC.

The V call is TRBV7-9, the J call TRBJ1-2; possible D gene TRBD1, 6 bases. V lost 5 bases and J lost 2, with 18 bases in between. The CDR3 sequence is 16 residues long. Per the germline V gene, CDR1 is SEHNR and CDR2 is FQNEAQ (reference sequence). The CDR3 loop reads CASSVVNRDRNYGYTF. CDR3 DNA: TGTGCCAGCAGCGTAGTTAACAGGGACCGGAACTATGGCTACACCTTC.

The V gene is TRBV2, the J gene TRBJ1-6; 7 bases line up with TRBD1. Germline V gene lookup returns CDR1 SNHLY and CDR2 FYNNEI. The V gene end was trimmed by 5 bases and the J gene end by 7 bases; junction bases not matched to a gene: 8. The CDR3 is 15 amino acids. The CDR3 sequence is CASSSTGQRNSPLHF. In DNA, the CDR3 is TGTGCCAGCAGTAGCACGGGACAGAGGAATTCACCCCTCCACTTT.

The rearrangement links TRBV20-1 to TRBJ2-7; possibly TRBD2 for D (6 bases). The CDR3 has 11 amino acids. Germline CDR1 and CDR2: DFQATT and SNEGSKA (reference sequence). V was trimmed by 5 bases and J by 5 bases, leaving 10 bases between them. The CDR3 region is CSAASAHEQYF. Written as DNA, the CDR3 is TGCAGTGCTGCTAGCGCCCACGAGCAGTACTTC.

The rearrangement links TRBV6-5 to TRBJ1-2, with 8 bases identical to TRBD1. V dropped 8 bases and J dropped 8; count of bases not matched to a gene: 13. CDR1 is MNHEY, CDR2 SVGAGI, per germline. The CDR3 runs 14 residues. CDR3 in amino acids: CASGKDREGQGYTF. For the CDR3, the DNA is TGTGCCAGCGGAAAGGACAGGGAAGGTCAAGGCTACACCTTC.

The chain uses TRBV6-4 and TRBJ2-5, with a tentative D call TRBD2 (5 bases). Germline V lookup: CDR1 MRHNA, CDR2 SNTAGT. Trimming stripped 7 bases from V and 4 bases from J, with 10 bases between. The CDR3 spans 12 residues. The CDR3 loop reads CASKRVVETQYF. DNA for the CDR3: TGTGCCAGCAAGAGGGTAGTAGAGACCCAGTACTTC.

The gene calls are TRBV19 and TRBJ2-3, with 10 nucleotides matching TRBD2. The CDR3 sequence is 16 residues long. V was clipped by 4 bases and J by 5 bases; unmatched bases: 9. From germline, CDR1 is LNHDA and CDR2 SQIVND (reference sequence). CDR3 protein: CASSSPLAGDGDTQYF. As DNA, the CDR3 is TGTGCCAGTAGTAGTCCCCTAGCGGGAGACGGAGATACGCAGTATTTT.

This chain uses TRBV3-1 (or the pseudogene TRBV3-2) with TRBJ1-6; TRBD1 aligns across 10 bases. The CDR3 totals 15 residues. CDR1 and CDR2 from the germline V gene are LGHDT and YNNKEL (reference sequence). J lost 13 bases, V lost 0 bases, and 6 bases had no gene match. The CDR3 protein is CASSQDRDRGRPLHF. CDR3 DNA sequence: TGTGCCAGCAGCCAAGACCGGGACAGGGGCAGGCCCCTCCACTTT.